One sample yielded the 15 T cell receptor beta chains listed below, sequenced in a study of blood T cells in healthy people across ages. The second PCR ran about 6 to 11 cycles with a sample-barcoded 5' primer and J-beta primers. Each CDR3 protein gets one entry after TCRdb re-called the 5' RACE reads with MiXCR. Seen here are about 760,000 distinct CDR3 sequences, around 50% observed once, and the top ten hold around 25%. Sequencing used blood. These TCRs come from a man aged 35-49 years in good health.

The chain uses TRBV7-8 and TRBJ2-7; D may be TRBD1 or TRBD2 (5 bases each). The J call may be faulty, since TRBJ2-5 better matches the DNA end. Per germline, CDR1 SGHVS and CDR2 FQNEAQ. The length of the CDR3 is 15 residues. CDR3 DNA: TGTGCCAGCAGCTTCGGGACCACCATAGGGGAGACCCAGTACTTC. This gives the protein CASSFGTTIGETQYF.

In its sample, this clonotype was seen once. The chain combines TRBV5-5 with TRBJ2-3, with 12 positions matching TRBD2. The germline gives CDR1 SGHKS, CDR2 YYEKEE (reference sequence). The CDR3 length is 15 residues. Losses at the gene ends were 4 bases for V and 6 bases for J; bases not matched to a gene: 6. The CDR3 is CASSATSGRRDTQYF. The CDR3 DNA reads TGTGCCAGCAGCGCGACTAGCGGGAGAAGGGATACGCAGTATTTT.

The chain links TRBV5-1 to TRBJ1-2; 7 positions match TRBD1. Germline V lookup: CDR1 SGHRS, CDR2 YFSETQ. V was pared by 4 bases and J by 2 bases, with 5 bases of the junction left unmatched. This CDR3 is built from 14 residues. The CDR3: CASSQRQGNYGYTF. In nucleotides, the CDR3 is TGCGCCAGCAGCCAACGACAGGGAAACTATGGCTACACCTTC.

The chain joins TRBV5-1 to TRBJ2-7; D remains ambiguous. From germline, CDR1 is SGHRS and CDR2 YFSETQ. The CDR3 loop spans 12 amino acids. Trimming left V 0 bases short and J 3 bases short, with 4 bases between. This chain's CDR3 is CASSLERYEQYF. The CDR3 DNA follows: TGCGCCAGCAGCTTGGAACGCTACGAGCAGTACTTC.

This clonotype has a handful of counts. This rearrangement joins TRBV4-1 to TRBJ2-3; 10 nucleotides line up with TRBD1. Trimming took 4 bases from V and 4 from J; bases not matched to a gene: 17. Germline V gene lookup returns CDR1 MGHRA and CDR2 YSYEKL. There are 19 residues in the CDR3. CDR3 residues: CASSPPGVGTGVRSDTQYF. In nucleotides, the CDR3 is TGCGCCAGCAGCCCGCCGGGGGTCGGGACAGGGGTTAGGTCAGATACGCAGTATTTT.

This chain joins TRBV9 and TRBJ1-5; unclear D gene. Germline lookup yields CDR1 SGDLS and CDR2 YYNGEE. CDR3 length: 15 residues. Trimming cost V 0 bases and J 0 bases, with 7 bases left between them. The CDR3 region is CASSVDGNSNQPQHF. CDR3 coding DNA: TGTGCCAGCAGCGTAGACGGGAATAGCAATCAGCCCCAGCATTTT.

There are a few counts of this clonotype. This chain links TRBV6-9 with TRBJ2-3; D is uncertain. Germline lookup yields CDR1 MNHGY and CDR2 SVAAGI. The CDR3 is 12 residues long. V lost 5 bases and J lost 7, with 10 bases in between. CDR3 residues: CASSPPVNTQYF. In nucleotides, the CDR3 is TGTGCCAGCAGTCCCCCTGTAAATACGCAGTATTTT.

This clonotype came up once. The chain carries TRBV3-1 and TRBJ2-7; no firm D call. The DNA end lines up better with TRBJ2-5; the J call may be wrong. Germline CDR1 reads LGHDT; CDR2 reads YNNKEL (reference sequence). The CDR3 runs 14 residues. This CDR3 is CASSPRLTRETQYF. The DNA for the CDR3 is TGTGCCAGCAGCCCCCGACTGACACGAGAGACCCAGTACTTC.

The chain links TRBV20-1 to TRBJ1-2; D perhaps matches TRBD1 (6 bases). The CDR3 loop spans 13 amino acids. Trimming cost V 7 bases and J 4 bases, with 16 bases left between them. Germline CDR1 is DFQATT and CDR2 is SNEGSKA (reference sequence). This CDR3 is CSGVTQGSYGYTF. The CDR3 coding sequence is TGCAGTGGTGTGACACAGGGCAGCTATGGCTACACCTTC.

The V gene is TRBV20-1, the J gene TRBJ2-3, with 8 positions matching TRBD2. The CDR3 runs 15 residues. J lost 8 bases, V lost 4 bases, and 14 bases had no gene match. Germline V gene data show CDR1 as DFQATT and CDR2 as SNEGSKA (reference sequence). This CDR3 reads CSANKAGERGGTQYF. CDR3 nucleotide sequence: TGCAGTGCTAATAAAGCGGGAGAACGCGGGGGTACGCAGTATTTT.

The CDR3 DNA sequence: TGTGCCAGCAACAGGGATAGTTGGACTGAAGCTTTCTTT. Residues: CASNRDSWTEAFF. The chain links TRBV6-5 to TRBJ1-1; tentative D call: TRBD1 (6 bases). The CDR3 loop spans 13 amino acids. The germline V gene has CDR1 MNHEY and CDR2 SVGAGI. Trimming stripped 7 bases from V and 5 bases from J, with 14 bases between.

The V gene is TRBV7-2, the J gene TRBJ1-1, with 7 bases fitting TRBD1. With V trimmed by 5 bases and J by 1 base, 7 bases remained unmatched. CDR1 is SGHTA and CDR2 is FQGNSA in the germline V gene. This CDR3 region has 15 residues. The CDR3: CASSQRQGQNTEAFF. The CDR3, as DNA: TGTGCCAGCAGCCAGCGACAGGGTCAGAACACTGAAGCTTTCTTT.

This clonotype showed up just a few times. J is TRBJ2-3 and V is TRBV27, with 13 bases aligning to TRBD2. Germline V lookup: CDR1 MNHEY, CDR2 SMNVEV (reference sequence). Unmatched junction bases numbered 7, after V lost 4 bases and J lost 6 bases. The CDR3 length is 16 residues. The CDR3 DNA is TGTGCCAGCAGTTCCCACACTAGCGGGGGGGCTGATACGCAGTATTTT. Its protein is CASSSHTSGGADTQYF.

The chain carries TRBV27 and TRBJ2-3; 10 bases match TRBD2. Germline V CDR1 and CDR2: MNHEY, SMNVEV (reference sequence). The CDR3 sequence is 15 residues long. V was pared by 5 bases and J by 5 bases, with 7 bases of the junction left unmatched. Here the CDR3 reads CASSPQTSGQDTQYF. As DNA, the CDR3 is TGTGCCAGCAGTCCCCAGACTAGCGGGCAAGATACGCAGTATTTT.

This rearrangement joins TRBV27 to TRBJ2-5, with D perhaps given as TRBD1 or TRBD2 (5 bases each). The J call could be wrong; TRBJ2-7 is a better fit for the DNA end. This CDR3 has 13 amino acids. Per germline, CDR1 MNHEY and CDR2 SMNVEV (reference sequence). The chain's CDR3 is CASSFPGTGEQYF. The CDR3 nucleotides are TGTGCCAGCAGTTTCCCGGGGACGGGCGAGCAGTACTTC.